Presented here are 2 T cell receptor beta chains from one specimen sequenced in a study of fetal regulatory T cell absence and autoimmunity (dated by TCRdb to the late 2010s). Library prep was done by the immunoSEQ multiplex PCR assay. Here the immuneACCESS table is served through TCRdb, limited to in-frame sequences with V and J called. Missing clones are a known gap in these copies; in checked studies unresolved V genes cover under half, and the rest lacks a known reason. The sample table records more than 90,000 clones; about two thirds of these occur just once. In total, the top ten clones hold roughly 2% of the sample. The sequenced sample was pancreas tissue. Every receptor here comes from a male donor with IPEX syndrome.

This clone was seen more than once but under ten times. This chain uses TRBV7-8 with TRBJ1-5; 7 bases align to TRBD1. Germline values: CDR1 SGHVS, CDR2 FQNEAQ. After removal of 5 bases from V and 4 bases from J, the junction contained 2 bases not matched to a gene. CDR3 length: 13 residues. CDR3 region: CASSQGGNQPQHF. The CDR3 coding sequence is TGTGCCAGCAGCCAGGGGGGGAATCAGCCCCAGCATTTT.

The chain carries TRBV9 and TRBJ1-2; D remains ambiguous. The CDR3 loop spans 12 amino acids. Trimming removed 3 bases at V and 4 bases at J, with 7 bases between. Germline lookup yields CDR1 SGDLS and CDR2 YYNGEE. CDR3 loop: CASSAGSYGYTF. DNA of the CDR3: TGTGCCAGCAGCGCCGGCAGCTATGGCTACACCTTC.